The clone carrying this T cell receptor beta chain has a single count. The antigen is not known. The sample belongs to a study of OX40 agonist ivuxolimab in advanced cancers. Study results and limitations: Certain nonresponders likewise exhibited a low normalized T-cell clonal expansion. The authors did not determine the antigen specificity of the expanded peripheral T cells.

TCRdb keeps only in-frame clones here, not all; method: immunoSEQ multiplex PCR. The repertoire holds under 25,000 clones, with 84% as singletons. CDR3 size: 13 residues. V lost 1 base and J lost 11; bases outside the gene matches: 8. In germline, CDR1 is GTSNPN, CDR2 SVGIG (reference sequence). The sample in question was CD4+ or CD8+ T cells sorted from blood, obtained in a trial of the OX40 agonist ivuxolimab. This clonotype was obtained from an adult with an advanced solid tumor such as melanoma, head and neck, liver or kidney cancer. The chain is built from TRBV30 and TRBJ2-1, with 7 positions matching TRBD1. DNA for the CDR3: TGTGCCTGGAGTGGGACAGGCGACCGGCAGCAGTTCTTC. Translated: CAWSGTGDRQQFF.